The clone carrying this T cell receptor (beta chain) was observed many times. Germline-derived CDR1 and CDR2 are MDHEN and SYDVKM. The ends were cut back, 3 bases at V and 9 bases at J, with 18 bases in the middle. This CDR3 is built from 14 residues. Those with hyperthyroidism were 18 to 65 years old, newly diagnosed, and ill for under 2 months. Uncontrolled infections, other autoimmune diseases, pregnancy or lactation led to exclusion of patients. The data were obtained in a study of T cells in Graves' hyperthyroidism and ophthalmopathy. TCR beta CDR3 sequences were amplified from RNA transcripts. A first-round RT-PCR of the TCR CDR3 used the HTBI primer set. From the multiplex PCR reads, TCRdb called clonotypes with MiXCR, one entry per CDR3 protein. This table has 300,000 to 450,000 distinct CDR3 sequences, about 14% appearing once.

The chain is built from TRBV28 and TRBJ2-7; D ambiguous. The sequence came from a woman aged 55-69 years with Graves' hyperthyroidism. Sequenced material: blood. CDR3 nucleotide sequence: TGTGCCAGCAGTTTGCAGACCTTAGGTTTAGGGCAGTACTTC. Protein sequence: CASSLQTLGLGQYF.